This T cell receptor (beta chain) was recovered during a study of shared clonotypes between healthy human individuals. Deletions cut 5 bases from V and 3 bases from J, with 4 bases between. Germline CDR1 and CDR2: MDHEN and SYDVKM. The CDR3 contains 11 residues. Sequencing used immunoSEQ multiplex PCR; TCRdb keeps in-frame clones, though not all of them. This table holds approximately 88,000 clones, 60% to 70% found once. This clone was seen ten or more times. The gene calls are TRBV28 and TRBJ1-2, with unresolved D. The sequence was collected from a man aged 30 to 39 in good health. Sequencing was carried out using memory CD8+ T cells sorted from blood. Subset reported: CD45RO+ cells pooled with CCR7-negative TemRA cells. The CDR3 DNA follows: TGTGCCAGCAGTCGGGACTATGGCTACACCTTC. Its translation: CASSRDYGYTF.